The rows below give T cell receptor beta chains drawn from one sample of a study of T cells after yellow fever vaccination. TCRdb reprocessed the 5' RACE reads via MiXCR and lists one record per CDR3 protein. The table includes under 400,000 distinct CDR3 sequences, around 12% detected once. The material sequenced was CD4+ T cells sorted from PBMCs, taken 15 days after the yellow fever booster vaccination. Source of these receptors: a man younger than 30 who received the YFV17D yellow fever vaccine. CDR3s include the opening cysteine and the closing phenylalanine or tryptophan. Each record gives: V gene, D gene, clone size, J gene, CDR3 protein, CDR3 DNA. The D gene is left open where the match is weak. For some rows the clone size is stated as once, few or many, or as a class when expanded; others skip it.

>TRBV11-2|TRBD1|many|TRBJ2-1
CASSATGVSEQFF
TGTGCCAGCAGCGCCACAGGGGTCAGTGAGCAGTTCTTC
>TRBV20-1|-|-|TRBJ1-6
CSAKSGPLNYNSPLHF
TGCAGTGCTAAATCAGGGCCATTAAACTATAATTCACCCCTCCACTTT
>TRBV12-3/TRBV12-4|TRBD1|-|TRBJ1-5
CASRGQGDQPQHF
TGTGCCAGCAGAGGACAGGGGGATCAGCCCCAGCATTTT
>TRBV4-1|-|-|TRBJ1-1
CASSQERAGTEAFF
TGCGCCAGCAGCCAAGAGAGGGCTGGCACTGAAGCTTTCTTT
>TRBV29-1|TRBD1|few|TRBJ2-5
CSVGQGQETQYF
TGCAGCGTCGGACAGGGGCAAGAGACCCAGTACTTC
>TRBV5-4|TRBD1|-|TRBJ2-5
CASRYRGETQYF
TGTGCCAGCAGATACAGGGGGGAGACCCAGTACTTC
>TRBV5-4|-|few|TRBJ1-2
CASSLDRARGSYGYTF
TGTGCCAGCAGCTTGGACCGCGCCAGGGGATCGTATGGCTACACCTTC
>TRBV4-3|-|few|TRBJ2-3
CASSRDMDTQYF
TGCGCCAGCAGCCGGGACATGGATACGCAGTATTTT
>TRBV7-2|-|-|TRBJ1-6
CASSRLTSQNSPLHF
TGTGCCAGCAGCCGACTGACATCTCAAAATTCACCCCTCCACTTT
>TRBV14|-|few|TRBJ2-5
CASSQYLQETQYF
TGTGCCAGCAGTCAGTACCTACAAGAGACCCAGTACTTC
>TRBV5-1|-|-|TRBJ2-3
CASSWGRLDTQYF
TGCGCCAGCAGCTGGGGACGGCTGGATACGCAGTATTTT
>TRBV12-3/TRBV12-4|-|many|TRBJ2-6
CASSSWEGANLYSGANVLTF
TGTGCCAGCAGTTCGTGGGAAGGGGCGAACTTATACTCTGGGGCCAACGTCCTGACTTTC
>TRBV10-3|-|-|TRBJ2-2
CAISVQGTDTGELFF
TGTGCCATCAGTGTCCAAGGCACGGACACCGGGGAGCTGTTTTTT
>TRBV11-2|TRBD1|many|TRBJ2-2
CASGSRGRFAGELFF
TGTGCCAGCGGGAGCAGGGGGCGCTTTGCCGGGGAGCTGTTTTTT
>TRBV11-3|-|few|TRBJ1-1
CASSLGARGEAFF
TGTGCCAGCAGCTTAGGGGCTCGGGGCGAAGCTTTCTTT
>TRBV9|-|many|TRBJ2-5
CASSVNPGFQETQYF
TGTGCCAGCAGCGTTAACCCGGGATTTCAAGAGACCCAGTACTTC
>TRBV20-1|TRBD2|-|TRBJ2-3
CSANPTSGSTDTQYF
TGCAGTGCGAACCCGACTAGCGGGAGCACAGATACGCAGTATTTT